The 4 T cell receptor beta chains below were found in one sample sequenced in a study of blood T cells in healthy people across ages. Primed by a sample-barcoded 5' primer and a J-beta primer mix, a second PCR proceeded for roughly 6 to 12 cycles. TCRdb reanalysed the 5' RACE reads using MiXCR and keeps one entry per CDR3 protein. The table includes 1.5 million to 2 million distinct CDR3 sequences, 30% to 40% detected once. Sequencing input: blood. The receptors shown here come from a human donor in good health.

This clonotype was seen a few times. The chain links TRBV29-1 to TRBJ2-1; the D call may be TRBD1 or TRBD2 (5 bases each). Trimming took off 4 bases at V and 0 bases at J, with 19 bases between the two ends. The CDR3 is 17 amino acids. CDR1 is SQVTM, CDR2 ANQGSEA, per germline. The CDR3: CSVARTGDPSSYNEQFF. As DNA, the CDR3 is TGCAGCGTTGCCCGTACCGGGGACCCCAGCTCCTACAATGAGCAGTTCTTC.

The chain couples TRBV6-1 to TRBJ2-7; D is perhaps TRBD1 (6 bases). Germline V lookup: CDR1 MNHNS, CDR2 SASEGT. The CDR3 is 16 amino acids. Trimming removed 0 bases from V and 3 bases from J, with 15 bases in between. The CDR3 nucleotides are TGTGCCAGCAGTGAAGCGGTGGACAGTTTTTTCTACGAGCAGTACTTC. Its translation is CASSEAVDSFFYEQYF.

This clonotype was recorded a few times. The chain uses TRBV15 and TRBJ2-7; no firm D call. Trimming left V 2 bases short and J 0 bases short, with 5 bases between. CDR3 length equals 13 residues. In germline, CDR1 is LNHNV, CDR2 YYDKDF (reference sequence). This chain's CDR3 is CATSRYASYEQYF. In DNA, the CDR3 is TGTGCCACCAGCAGATATGCCTCCTACGAGCAGTACTTC.

There are a few counts of this clonotype. DNA for the CDR3: TGCAGTGCTAGAGAAAGGGTAATGGGCGAGCAGTACTTC. Its translation is CSARERVMGEQYF. This sequence joins TRBV20-1 and TRBJ2-5; D remains ambiguous. The J call is in doubt because the DNA end fits TRBJ2-7 better. Germline loops: CDR1 DFQATT, CDR2 SNEGSKA (reference sequence). The length of the CDR3 is 13 residues.